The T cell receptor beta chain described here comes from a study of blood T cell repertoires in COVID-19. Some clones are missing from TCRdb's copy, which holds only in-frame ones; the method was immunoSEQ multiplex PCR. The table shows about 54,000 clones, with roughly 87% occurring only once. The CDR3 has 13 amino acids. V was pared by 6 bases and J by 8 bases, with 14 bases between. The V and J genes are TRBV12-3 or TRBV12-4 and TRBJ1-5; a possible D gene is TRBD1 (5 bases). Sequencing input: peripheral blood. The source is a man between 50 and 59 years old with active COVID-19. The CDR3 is CASRLGEVKPQHF. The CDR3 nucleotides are TGTGCCAGCAGGTTGGGGGAGGTAAAGCCCCAGCATTTT.